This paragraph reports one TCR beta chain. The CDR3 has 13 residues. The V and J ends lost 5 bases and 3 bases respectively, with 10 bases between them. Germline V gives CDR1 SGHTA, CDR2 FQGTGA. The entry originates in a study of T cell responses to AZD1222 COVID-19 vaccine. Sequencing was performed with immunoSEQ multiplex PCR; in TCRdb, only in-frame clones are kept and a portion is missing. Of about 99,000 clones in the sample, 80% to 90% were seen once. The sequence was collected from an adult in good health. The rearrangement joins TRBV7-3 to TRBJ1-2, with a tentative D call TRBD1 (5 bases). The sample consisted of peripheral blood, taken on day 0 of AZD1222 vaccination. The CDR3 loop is CASSAGRDYGYTF. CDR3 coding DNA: TGTGCCAGCAGCGCAGGGAGGGACTATGGCTACACCTTC. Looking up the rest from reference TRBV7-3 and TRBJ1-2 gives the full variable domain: GAGVSQTPSNKVTEKGKYVELRCDPISGHTALYWYRQSLGQGPEFLIYFQGTGAADDSGLPNDRFFAVRPEGSVSTLKIQRTERGDSAVYLCASSAGRDYGYTFGSGTRLTVV.